Listed here are 10 T cell receptor beta chains from one sample, sequenced in a study of OX40 agonist ivuxolimab in advanced cancers. The library was made by the immunoSEQ multiplex PCR assay. Sourced from immuneACCESS, this table was stored by TCRdb with only in-frame sequences that have V and J called. A share of the clones is absent; for the studies checked, an unresolved V gene accounts for under half, and the remainder has no known explanation. This sample holds tens of thousands of clones; roughly 87% were observed only once. The top ten clonotypes cover approximately 0.36% of the sample. Sequencing used CD4+ or CD8+ T cells sorted from blood, obtained in a trial of the OX40 agonist ivuxolimab. The receptor source for this set is an adult with an advanced solid tumor such as melanoma, head and neck, liver or kidney cancer.

The chain recombines TRBV6-4 with TRBJ2-7; no firm D call. CDR3 length: 11 amino acids. Germline loops: CDR1 MRHNA, CDR2 SNTAGT. The ends were cut back, 7 bases at V and 2 bases at J, with 6 bases in the middle. CDR3 sequence reads: CASMTAYEQYF. The DNA for the CDR3 is TGTGCCAGCATGACGGCCTACGAGCAGTACTTC.

The V call is TRBV6-4, the J call TRBJ2-3; a possible D gene is TRBD2 (5 bases). Germline V CDR1 and CDR2: MRHNA, SNTAGT. V gave up 4 bases and J gave up 4 bases, with 12 bases separating them. The CDR3 has 14 amino acids. The CDR3 loop is CASSALGSADTQYF. CDR3 DNA sequence: TGTGCCAGCAGTGCCCTGGGTAGCGCAGATACGCAGTATTTT.

V is TRBV6-1 and J is TRBJ2-7; 11 nucleotides match TRBD2. CDR1 MNHNS and CDR2 SASEGT come from the germline V gene. J lost 3 bases, V lost 10 bases, and 8 bases had no gene match. The CDR3 has 14 residues. The CDR3 region is CAISSGTSGYEQYF. The CDR3 bases are TGTGCCATCAGCTCCGGGACTAGCGGCTACGAGCAGTACTTC.

The chain combines TRBV29-1 with TRBJ1-1; maybe TRBD1 (5 bases). The length of the CDR3 is 16 residues. V was trimmed by 4 bases and J by 0 bases, leaving 18 bases between them. Per the germline V gene, CDR1 is SQVTM and CDR2 is ANQGSEA. The DNA of the CDR3 is TGCAGCGTTGTCAGGAGGGGAAGAGGTATGAACACTGAAGCTTTCTTT. Translating gives CSVVRRGRGMNTEAFF.

In its sample, this clone was seen a few times. The chain links TRBV7-9 to TRBJ2-7; possibly TRBD1 for D (5 bases). This CDR3 spans 14 amino acids. V lost 1 base to trimming and J lost 3 bases, with 10 bases between them. Germline values: CDR1 SEHNR, CDR2 FQNEAQ (reference sequence). The CDR3 nucleotides read TGTGCCAGCAGCTTAGGACAGACGTTCTACGAGCAGTACTTC. This sequence encodes CASSLGQTFYEQYF.

V and J are TRBV14 and TRBJ1-1; 7 bases map to TRBD1. The CDR3 consists of 14 residues. The junction had 7 bases not matched to a gene; V was cut back by 8 bases and J by 1 base. Germline CDR1 and CDR2: SGHDN and FVKESK. This chain's CDR3 is CASSSKGANTEAFF. CDR3 DNA: TGTGCCAGCTCCTCTAAGGGGGCGAACACTGAAGCTTTCTTT.

The chain uses TRBV4-2 and TRBJ1-1, with a weak D call TRBD1 (5 bases). CDR1 is LGHNA and CDR2 is YNFKEQ in the germline V gene. V was trimmed by 4 bases and J by 1 base, leaving 10 bases between them. CDR3 length: 14 residues. CDR3 nucleotides: TGTGCCAGCAGCCTTGGGGGAGAGAACACTGAAGCTTTCTTT. This translates into CASSLGGENTEAFF.

The genes are TRBV7-9 and TRBJ2-1; no clear D gene. V lost 4 bases to trimming and J lost 0 bases, with 10 bases between them. The length of the CDR3 is 15 residues. Germline V CDR1 and CDR2: SEHNR, FQNEAQ (reference sequence). The chain's CDR3 is CASSSGRSSYNEQFF. The CDR3 DNA follows: TGTGCCAGCAGCTCTGGACGTAGCTCCTACAATGAGCAGTTCTTC.

This clone was counted between two and nine times. V is TRBV21-1 and J is TRBJ1-2; the table's D call, TRBD1, was not checked against the DNA. TRBV21-1 is flagged as a pseudogene. This CDR3 has 15 residues. The CDR3 sequence is CASNSQGMANYGYTF. DNA for the CDR3: TGTGCCAGTAACAGCCAGGGTATGGCGAACTATGGCTACACCTTC.

The chain carries TRBV6-6 and TRBJ1-5; the D is unclear. The CDR3 totals 14 residues. Germline V gives CDR1 MNHNY, CDR2 SVGAGI (reference sequence). Trimming pared 4 bases from V and 1 base from J, leaving 8 bases between. The CDR3 DNA reads TGTGCCAGCAGTTCCACCCGAAGCAATCAGCCCCAGCATTTT. Amino acid sequence: CASSSTRSNQPQHF.